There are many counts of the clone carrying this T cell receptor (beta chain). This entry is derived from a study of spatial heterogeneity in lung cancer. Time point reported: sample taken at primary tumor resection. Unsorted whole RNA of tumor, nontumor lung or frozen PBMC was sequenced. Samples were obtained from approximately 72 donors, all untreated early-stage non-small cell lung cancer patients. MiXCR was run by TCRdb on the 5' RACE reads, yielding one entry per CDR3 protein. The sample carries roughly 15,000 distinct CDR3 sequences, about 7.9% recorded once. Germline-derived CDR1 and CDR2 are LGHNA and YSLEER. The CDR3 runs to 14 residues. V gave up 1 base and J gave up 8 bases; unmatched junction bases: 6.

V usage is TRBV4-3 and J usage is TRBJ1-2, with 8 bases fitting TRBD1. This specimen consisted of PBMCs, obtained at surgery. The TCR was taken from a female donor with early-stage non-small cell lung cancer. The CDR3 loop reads CASSQGQGAGGYTF. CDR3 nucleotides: TGCGCCAGCAGCCAAGGGCAGGGGGCAGGAGGCTACACCTTC.